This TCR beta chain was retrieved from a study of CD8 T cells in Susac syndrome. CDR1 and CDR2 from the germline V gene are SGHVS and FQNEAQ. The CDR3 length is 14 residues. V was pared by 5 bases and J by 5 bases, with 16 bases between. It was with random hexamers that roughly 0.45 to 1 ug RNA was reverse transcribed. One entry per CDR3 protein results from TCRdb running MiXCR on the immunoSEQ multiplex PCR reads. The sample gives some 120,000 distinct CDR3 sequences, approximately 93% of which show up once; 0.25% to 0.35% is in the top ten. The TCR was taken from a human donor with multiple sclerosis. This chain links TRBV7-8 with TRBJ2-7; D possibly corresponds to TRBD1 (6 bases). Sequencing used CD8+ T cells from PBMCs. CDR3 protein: CASSIRDIGNEQYF. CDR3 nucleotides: TGTGCCAGCAGCATCCGGGACATAGGCAACGAGCAGTACTTC. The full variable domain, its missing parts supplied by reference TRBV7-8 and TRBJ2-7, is GAGVSQSPRYKVAKRGQDVALRCDPISGHVSLFWYQQALGQGPEFLTYFQNEAQLDKSGLPSDRFFAERPEGSVSTLKIQRTQQEDSAVYLCASSIRDIGNEQYFGPGTRLTVT.